This TCR beta chain emerged from a study of T cell changes during pregnancy in multiple sclerosis (dated by TCRdb to about 2019). Regarding the complete study: Changes in the T cell repertoire over the course of pregnancy were examined in this study in women with multiple sclerosis.

A remark on this clone: Its specific antigen is unknown. Per-base qualities were not stored, and no clone one base away is much larger.

Receptors were amplified or captured by the immunoSEQ multiplex PCR assay. Held by TCRdb, this immuneACCESS table contains in-frame sequences only and omits some clones. Under half of the omission traces to an unresolved V gene where checked; the cause of the rest is unknown. This sample has tens of thousands of clones in its table, and 85% to 95% of those were observed once. The top ten constitute 0.5% to 0.65% of the sample. V gives up 5 bases and J gives up 6 bases, and the segment between their germline ends measures 16 bases. CDR1 and CDR2, per the germline V gene, are SGHTA and FQGNSA. The CDR3 contains 15 residues, cysteine and phenylalanine counted. Solely the CDR3 DNA is kept, with 45 bases framed from the first base.

The clonotype originates from a female donor with multiple sclerosis, enrolled in a pregnancy study. The starting material was CD4+ T cells from peripheral blood mononuclear cells, obtained in the third trimester of pregnancy. The rearranged segments are TRBV7-2 and TRBJ2-2; the best D guess is TRBD2, with 6 bases matching. CDR3 sequence: CASSRPGGVAGELFF. The DNA sequence is TGTGCCAGCAGCCGCCCCGGCGGGGTGGCCGGGGAGCTGTTTTTT.